This T cell receptor (beta chain) was captured by sequencing in a study of cytomegalovirus exposure and HLA in healthy donors (dated by TCRdb to about 2017). Regarding the complete study: In an earlier analysis of under 750 of the donors, less than 350 Gb of sequence data and 95 million to 130 million unique TCR beta sequences from about 179 million T cells were reported. Around 300 gigabases of sequencing data and 80 million or so unique TCR sequences were included in an early release covering roughly 700 HLA-typed donors. The genetic ancestry cluster associated with self-reported Caucasian donors included around four fifths of the 398 genotyped donors. The study aimed to test whether cataloging public T cell receptors could reveal signatures of past pathogen exposure. The study used immunosequencing to profile the T cell repertoires of several hundred subjects and linked those repertoires to cytomegalovirus serostatus. Besides the first cohort of more than 650 subjects, a separate validation cohort made up of 90 to 150 different subjects was used. The study combined high-throughput TCR immunosequencing, statistical association of individual TCRs with disease status, and machine learning to predict cytomegalovirus infection status. A later analysis re-analyzed previously published TCR beta repertoires from approximately 700 donors and added high-resolution HLA genotyping to study TCR occurrence patterns. The later analysis used no new phenotypic data to find candidate immune exposures, relying instead on TCR beta sequences and their occurrence across donors. An earlier analysis of approximately 640 of the donors applied high-throughput TCR beta sequencing to assess whether each TCR beta V gene segment acted as functional or pseudogenic. Donor age, sex, ethnicity and CMV serostatus were collected together with the repertoire data. Genome-wide SNP genotypes for about three fifths of the roughly 670 donors were used in a later genetic analysis, which treated that subset as a discovery cohort. Every repertoire in the discovery cohort had been generated on one and the same sequencing platform. HLA typing included class I and class II loci at four-digit resolution. The number of donors typed differed by locus, with roughly 620-630 for A, B, C, DRB1 and DQB1, 522 for DQA1, over 600 for DPA1, and about 450 for DPB1. Five DR-DQ haplotypes were treated as single units for association and clustering because of strong linkage in the cohort. Across approximately 420 genotyped donors of the cohort, an average of about 220,000 unique TCR beta nucleotide sequences per donor were sequenced, and roughly 20% of those sequences were non-productive.

Libraries were constructed by the immunoSEQ multiplex PCR assay. For the multiplex PCR, a mixture combining 60 forward primers for TCR Vbeta segments and 13 reverse primers for TCR Jbeta segments was used. A multiplex PCR assay on genomic DNA amplified the CDR3 region of rearranged TCR beta genes. On the Illumina HiSeq System, the amplified TCR beta libraries were sequenced as 87-base-pair reads. From the authors' description of their analysis: A later analysis counted tens of millions of unique TCR beta chains across the 500 to 850 repertoires, and some 11 million of these chains were shared by at least two donors. To remove PCR and sequencing errors, raw reads were error-corrected and collapsed into unique sequences using a nearest-neighbor algorithm that merged closely related sequences. Alignment of CDR3 sequences to IMGT reference sequences was used to assign V, D and J gene segments. Each retained sequence needed at least a six-nucleotide match to both a V gene segment and a J gene segment. A rearrangement counted as productive if the CDR3 had no stop codons and remained in frame with V and J, and every other rearrangement counted as non-productive. Following IMGT convention, CDR3 was defined as the stretch from the second conserved V-encoded cysteine up to the conserved J-encoded phenylalanine. The earlier analysis of about 620 of the donors excluded sequences that lacked an unambiguous match to a single V gene segment. An earlier analysis of 550 to 650 of the donors classified V segments as functional when productive rearrangements were above 56.7% and as segregating when the standard deviation between donors was above 5%. A statistical classification framework was built for diagnosing cytomegalovirus status from the catalog of TCR beta chain sequences. V and J gene assignment, in a later analysis, came from comparing TCR nucleotide sequences with IMGT/GENE-DB human TR gene sequences. The TCRdist pipeline was used in a later analysis to assign CDR3 sequences and most-parsimonious VDJ recombination scenarios. In a later analysis, every TCR beta chain was defined by the combination of its CDR3 amino acid sequence and its V-gene family, and reads without a unique V-gene family were dropped. In a later analysis, approximately 640 highly shared, low-generation-probability nucleotide sequences were removed to address suspected cross-contamination and a sequencing artifact. For each public chain, a later analysis derived a clonal expansion index from normalized ranks of inferred template counts within each repertoire. In a later analysis, generation probabilities were computed using a VDJ recombination model fitted to out-of-frame rearrangements, and the results were checked against IGoR. In a later analysis, TCR-TCR, TCR-HLA and TCR-CMV co-occurrence was scored with hypergeometric tests, and a repertoire-size bias correction was applied to TCR pairs. False discovery rates were estimated in a later analysis by permuting HLA or CMV assignments 20 times. In a later analysis, co-occurring TCRs were grouped with DBSCAN, and TCRdist sequence similarity was added when clustering was performed within HLA-allele-positive subsets. Repertoires with fewer than 30,000 or more than 120,000 public chains were left out of co-occurrence clustering, as were five repertoires with anomalous nucleotide sharing. The source is immuneACCESS, and TCRdb retained only in-frame sequences with V and J called. Part of the clones is not carried over; for the studies checked, unresolved V genes explain less than half of this, and the remainder is unexplained. That table furnishes V, J and clone size, whereas the DNA furnished D and trimming. This sample holds about 130,000 clones; just over 70% were observed only once. In total, the top ten clones hold 2% to 3% of the sample.

This clone was detected only a few times. It lacks a known antigen. Base qualities are not recorded, but no much larger clone differs from it by a single base. Beyond this particular receptor, the publication reports: A later analysis reported that several top co-occurrence clusters appeared linked to parvovirus B19, influenza, CMV and Epstein-Barr virus. The 87-base-pair reads could not distinguish some IMGT-functional V segments, including TRBV6-2 and TRBV6-3, so those segments were excluded. It was suggested by the authors that the approach could potentially be generalized to other disease states and immunological phenotypes. The classifier was reported to diagnose cytomegalovirus status with high specificity and sensitivity in both the original cohort and the validation cohort. In a later genetic analysis, fewer N-insertions in productive TCRs were reported among donors in an Asian-associated ancestry cluster than the 666-donor mean. A further reported finding was that TCR beta sequences accurately predicted the HLA-A and HLA-B alleles for most subjects in the first cohort. Linkage disequilibrium might explain the correlated functional status among segregating V segments, but an unknown experimental factor could not be excluded. Because counts were too low, more than 15 rarely observed V segments, including chromosome 9 orphons, were excluded from the earlier analysis of 587 of the donors. In an earlier analysis of several hundred of the donors, most TCR beta V segments were observed in productive rearrangements about 87% or about 30% of the time, broadly matching IMGT annotations. Compared with equally common non-associated chains, HLA-associated TCR beta chains in a later analysis were more clonally expanded and had lower generation probabilities. For the cohort, immune exposure information was limited to CMV serostatus. The study listed 164 TCR beta chains as associated with cytomegalovirus. In a later genetic analysis, a missense DCLRE1C variant was associated with V-gene and J-gene trimming of TCR beta chains, and the association was replicated in an independent cohort. According to a later analysis, most CMV-associated TCR beta chains appeared to be HLA-restricted, and the HLA associations seemed to be driven largely by CMV exposure. The sequencing pipeline was judged likely to have produced a cluster of highly shared sequence variants as a technical artifact. Sequencing depth was assumed to be roughly uniform across donors in the presence/absence analyses, though that assumption may not hold. Only TCR beta chains were sequenced in this cohort, and the absence of alpha or paired-chain data limited detectable features. HLA typing was unavailable for some donors at each locus, so association tests used only the typed subset. Across donors, most TCR sequences were observed very rarely, whereas some public TCRs were present in many individuals. Assigning TCR associations to individual alleles was difficult when HLA alleles, especially DR and DQ, strongly co-occurred. In a later analysis, the rate of TCR association differed among HLA loci, with DRB1 alleles having the most associated TCRs and HLA-C alleles having the fewest. In vitro tests confirmed that a few of the cytomegalovirus-associated TCR beta chains recognize cytomegalovirus antigens. Specific HLA alleles were associated with roughly 16,000 TCR beta sequences at a false discovery rate of 0.05 in a later analysis.

Clipping removes 4 bases from V and 0 bases from J, with 6 as the unmatched junction base count. The CDR3, from cysteine to phenylalanine, totals 16 residues. Just CDR3 DNA is preserved here, 48 bases in frame from base 1. The germline V gene supplies CDR1 SNHLY and CDR2 FYNNEI. In total, approximately 610 healthy bone marrow donors made up the cohort. All cohort members were sampled while nominally healthy, although unrecorded immune exposures were likely present. The donor tested CMV seropositive and was one of the 289 seropositive cohort members. Each donor provided a peripheral blood sample, and peripheral blood mononuclear cells were used for TCR beta sequencing. Genomic DNA extraction from the blood cell samples was performed with the Qiagen DNeasy Blood Extraction Kit.

The chain uses TRBV2 and TRBJ1-2, and 9 junction bases match TRBD1. This sequence was found in a woman aged 55-70 years in good health and CMV-seropositive. Specimen: PBMCs. The CDR3 reads CASSVDRGGPNYGYTF. At the DNA level, the sequence is TGTGCCAGCAGTGTGGACAGGGGAGGACCTAACTATGGCTACACCTTC.